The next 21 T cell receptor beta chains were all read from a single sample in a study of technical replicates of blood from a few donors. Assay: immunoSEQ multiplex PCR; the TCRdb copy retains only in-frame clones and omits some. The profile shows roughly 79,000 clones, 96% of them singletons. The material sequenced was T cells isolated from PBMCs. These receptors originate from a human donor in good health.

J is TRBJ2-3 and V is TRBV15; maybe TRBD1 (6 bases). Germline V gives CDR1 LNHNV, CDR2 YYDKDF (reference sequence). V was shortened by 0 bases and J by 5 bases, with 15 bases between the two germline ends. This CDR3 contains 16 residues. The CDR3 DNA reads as TGTGCCACCAGCAGAGATCTCGCAGGGGCGGGAGATACGCAGTATTTT. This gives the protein CATSRDLAGAGDTQYF.

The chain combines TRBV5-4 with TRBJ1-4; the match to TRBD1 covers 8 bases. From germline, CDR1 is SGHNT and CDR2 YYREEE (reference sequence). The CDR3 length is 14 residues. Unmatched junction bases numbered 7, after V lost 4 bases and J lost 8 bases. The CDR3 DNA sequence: TGTGCCAGCAGCCCCGGGACAGGAGGGGAAAAACTGTTTTTT. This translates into CASSPGTGGEKLFF.

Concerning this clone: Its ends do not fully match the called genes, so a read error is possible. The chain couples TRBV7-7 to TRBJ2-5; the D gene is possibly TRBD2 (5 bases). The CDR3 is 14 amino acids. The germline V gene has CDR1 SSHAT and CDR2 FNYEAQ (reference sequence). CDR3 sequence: CASSLGLALETQYF. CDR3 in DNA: TGTGCTAGCAGCTTAGGTCTAGCACTTGAGACCCAGTACTTC.

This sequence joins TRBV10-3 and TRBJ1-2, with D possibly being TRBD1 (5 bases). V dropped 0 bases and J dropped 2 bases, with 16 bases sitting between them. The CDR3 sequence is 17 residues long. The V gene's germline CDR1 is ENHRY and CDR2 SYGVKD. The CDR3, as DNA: TGTGCCATCAGTGAGTCGTGGGACGAGGGAGGAAACTATGGCTACACCTTC. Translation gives CAISESWDEGGNYGYTF.

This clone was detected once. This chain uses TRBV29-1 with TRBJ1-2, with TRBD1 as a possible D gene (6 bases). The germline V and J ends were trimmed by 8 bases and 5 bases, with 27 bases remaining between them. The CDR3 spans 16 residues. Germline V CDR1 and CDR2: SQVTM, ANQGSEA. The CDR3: CSSSGFKEGHRYGYTF. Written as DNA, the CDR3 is TGCAGCTCATCCGGTTTCAAAGAGGGACATAGGTATGGCTACACCTTC.

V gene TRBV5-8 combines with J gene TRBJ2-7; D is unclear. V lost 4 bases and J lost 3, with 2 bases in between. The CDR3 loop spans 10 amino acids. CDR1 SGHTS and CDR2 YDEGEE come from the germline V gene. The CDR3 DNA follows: TGTGCCAGCAGCCTCTACGAGCAGTACTTC. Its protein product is CASSLYEQYF. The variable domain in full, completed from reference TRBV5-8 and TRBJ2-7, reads EAGVTQSPTHLIKTRGQQATLRCSPISGHTSVYWYQQALGLGLQFLLWYDEGEERNRGNFPPRFSGRQFPNYSSELNVNALELEDSALYLCASSLYEQYFGPGTRLTVT.

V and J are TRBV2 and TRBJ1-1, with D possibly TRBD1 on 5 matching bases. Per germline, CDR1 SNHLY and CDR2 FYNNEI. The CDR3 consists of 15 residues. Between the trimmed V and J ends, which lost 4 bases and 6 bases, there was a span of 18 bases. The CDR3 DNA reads TGTGCCAGCAGTGTCCTACGGGGCGGGGCCCCTGAAGCTTTCTTT. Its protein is CASSVLRGGAPEAFF.

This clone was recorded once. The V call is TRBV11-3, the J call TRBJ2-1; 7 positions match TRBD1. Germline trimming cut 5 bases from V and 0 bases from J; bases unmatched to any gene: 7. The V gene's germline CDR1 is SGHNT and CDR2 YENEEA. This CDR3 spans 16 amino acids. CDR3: CASSRQGPSSYNEQFF. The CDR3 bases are TGTGCCAGCAGCCGACAGGGCCCGAGCTCCTACAATGAGCAGTTCTTC.

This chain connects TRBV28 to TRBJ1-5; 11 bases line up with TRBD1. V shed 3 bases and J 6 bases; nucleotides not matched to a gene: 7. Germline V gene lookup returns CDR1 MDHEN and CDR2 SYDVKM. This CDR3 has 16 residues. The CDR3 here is CASSFRTGGGFQPQHF. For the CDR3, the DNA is TGTGCCAGCAGTTTCCGGACAGGGGGCGGTTTTCAGCCCCAGCATTTT. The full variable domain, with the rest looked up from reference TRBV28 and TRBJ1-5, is DVKVTQSSRYLVKRTGEKVFLECVQDMDHENMFWYRQDPGLGLRLIYFSYDVKMKEKGDIPEGYSVSREKKERFSLILESASTNQTSMYLCASSFRTGGGFQPQHFGDGTRLSIL.

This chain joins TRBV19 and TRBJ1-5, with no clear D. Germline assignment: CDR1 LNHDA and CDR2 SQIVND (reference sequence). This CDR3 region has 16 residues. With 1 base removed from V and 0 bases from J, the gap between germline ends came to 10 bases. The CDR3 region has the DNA TGTGCCAGTAGTATAGTCCTTATCTTTAGCAATCAGCCCCAGCATTTT. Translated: CASSIVLIFSNQPQHF.

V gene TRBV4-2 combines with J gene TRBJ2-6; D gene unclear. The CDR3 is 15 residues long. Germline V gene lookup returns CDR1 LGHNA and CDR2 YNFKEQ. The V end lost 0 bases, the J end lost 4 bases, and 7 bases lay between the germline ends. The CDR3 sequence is CASSQDEAGANVLTF. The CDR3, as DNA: TGTGCCAGCAGCCAAGACGAGGCCGGGGCCAACGTCCTGACTTTC.

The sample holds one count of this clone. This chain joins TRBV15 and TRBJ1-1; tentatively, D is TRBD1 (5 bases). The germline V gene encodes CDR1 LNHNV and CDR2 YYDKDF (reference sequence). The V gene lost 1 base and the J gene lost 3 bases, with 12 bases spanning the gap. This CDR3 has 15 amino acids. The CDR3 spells CATSRGGAGDTEAFF. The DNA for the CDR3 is TGTGCCACCAGCAGAGGGGGAGCGGGGGACACTGAAGCTTTCTTT.

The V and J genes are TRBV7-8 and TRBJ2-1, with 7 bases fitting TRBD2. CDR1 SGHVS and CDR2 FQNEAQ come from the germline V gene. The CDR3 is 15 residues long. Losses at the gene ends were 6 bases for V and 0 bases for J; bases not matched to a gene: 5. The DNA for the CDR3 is TGTGCCAGCAGTCGAGCGGGGTTCTCCTACAATGAGCAGTTCTTC. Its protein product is CASSRAGFSYNEQFF.

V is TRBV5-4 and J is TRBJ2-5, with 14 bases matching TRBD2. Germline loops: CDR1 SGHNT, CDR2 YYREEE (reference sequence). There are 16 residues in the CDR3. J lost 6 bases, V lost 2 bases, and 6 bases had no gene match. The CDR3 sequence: CASSFEGTSGRKTQYF. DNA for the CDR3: TGTGCCAGCAGCTTTGAGGGGACTAGCGGGAGAAAGACCCAGTACTTC.

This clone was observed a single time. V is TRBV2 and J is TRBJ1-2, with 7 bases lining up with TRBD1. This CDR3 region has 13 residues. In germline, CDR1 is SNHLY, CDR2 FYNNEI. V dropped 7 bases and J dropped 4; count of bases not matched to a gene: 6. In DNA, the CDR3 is TGTGCCAGCACCCGACAGGGAAGCTATGGCTACACCTTC. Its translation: CASTRQGSYGYTF. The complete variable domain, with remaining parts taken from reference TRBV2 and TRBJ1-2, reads EPEVTQTPSHQVTQMGQEVILRCVPISNHLYFYWYRQILGQKVEFLVSFYNNEISEKSEIFDDQFSVERPDGSNFTLKIRSTKLEDSAMYFCASTRQGSYGYTFGSGTRLTVV.

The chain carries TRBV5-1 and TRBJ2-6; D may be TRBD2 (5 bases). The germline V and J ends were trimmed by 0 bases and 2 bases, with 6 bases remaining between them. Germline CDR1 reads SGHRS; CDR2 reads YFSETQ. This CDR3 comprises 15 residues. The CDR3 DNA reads TGCGCCAGCAGCTTGGACGGGACTGGGGCCAACGTCCTGACTTTC. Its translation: CASSLDGTGANVLTF.

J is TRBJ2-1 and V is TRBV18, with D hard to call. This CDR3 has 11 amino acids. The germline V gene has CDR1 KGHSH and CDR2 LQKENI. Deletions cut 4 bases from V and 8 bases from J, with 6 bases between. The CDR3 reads CASSLGDEQFF. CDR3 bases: TGTGCCAGCTCACTAGGAGATGAGCAGTTCTTC.

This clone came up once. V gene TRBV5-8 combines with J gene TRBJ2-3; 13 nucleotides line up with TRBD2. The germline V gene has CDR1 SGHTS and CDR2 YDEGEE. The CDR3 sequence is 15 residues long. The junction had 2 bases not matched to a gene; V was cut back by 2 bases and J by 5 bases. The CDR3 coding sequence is TGTGCCAGCAGCTTTGGGACTAGCGGGGTAGATACGCAGTATTTT. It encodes CASSFGTSGVDTQYF.

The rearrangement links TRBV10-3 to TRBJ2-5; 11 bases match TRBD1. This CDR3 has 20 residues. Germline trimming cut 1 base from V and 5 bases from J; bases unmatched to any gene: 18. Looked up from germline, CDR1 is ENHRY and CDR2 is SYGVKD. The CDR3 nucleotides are TGTGCCATCAGTGAGTTCTCCCTTTCCGGGACAGGGGGAAACTTGGAGACCCAGTACTTC. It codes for CAISEFSLSGTGGNLETQYF.

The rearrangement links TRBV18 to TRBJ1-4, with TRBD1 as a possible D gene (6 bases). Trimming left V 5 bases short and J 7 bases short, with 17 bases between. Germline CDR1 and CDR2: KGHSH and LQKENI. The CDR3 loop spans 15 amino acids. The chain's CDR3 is CASSFRQERSEKLFF. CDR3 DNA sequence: TGTGCCAGCTCATTTCGACAGGAACGAAGTGAAAAACTGTTTTTT.

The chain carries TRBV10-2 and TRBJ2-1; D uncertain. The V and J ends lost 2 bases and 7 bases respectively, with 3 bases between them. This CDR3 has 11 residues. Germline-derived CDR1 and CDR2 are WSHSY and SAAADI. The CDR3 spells CASSELNEQFF. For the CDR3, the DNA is TGCGCCAGCAGTGAGCTAAATGAGCAGTTCTTC.